The 11 T cell receptor beta chains below were found in one sample sequenced in a study of neoadjuvant nivolumab and ipilimumab in lung cancer. Clones were sequenced by immunoSEQ multiplex PCR, and TCRdb holds only the in-frame ones, with some missing. The table includes about 29,000 clones, 75% to 80% detected once. The sequenced sample was tumor tissue, obtained after neoadjuvant nivolumab, alone or with ipilimumab, at or shortly before surgery. Receptors originate from an adult with non-small cell lung cancer.

The V gene is TRBV7-2, the J gene TRBJ2-3; 8 nucleotides agree with TRBD2. Trimming cost V 5 bases and J 3 bases; bases outside gene matches: 7. Germline V gene data show CDR1 as SGHTA and CDR2 as FQGNSA. The CDR3 is 15 residues long. The CDR3: CASSVLGGGTDTQYF. The CDR3, as DNA: TGTGCCAGCAGCGTGCTGGGCGGGGGGACAGATACGCAGTATTTT.

The V call is TRBV2, the J call TRBJ2-5; tentatively, D is TRBD1 (6 bases). Germline V gene data show CDR1 as SNHLY and CDR2 as FYNNEI. With 5 bases removed from V and 3 bases from J, the gap between germline ends came to 13 bases. CDR3 length: 14 amino acids. The CDR3 sequence is CASSPTDRKETQYF. The CDR3 nucleotides are TGTGCCAGCAGTCCTACTGACAGGAAAGAGACCCAGTACTTC.

The chain combines TRBV13 with TRBJ2-4; D is undetermined. V was clipped by 8 bases and J by 2 bases, with 10 bases between them. The CDR3 length is 13 residues. Germline V gene sequence: CDR1 PRHDT, CDR2 FYEKMQ (reference sequence). The CDR3 loop is CASRSGTKNIQYF. The DNA of the CDR3 is TGTGCCAGCCGTAGTGGGACCAAAAACATTCAGTACTTC.

This chain uses TRBV27 with TRBJ2-7, with 7 bases lining up with TRBD1. CDR3 length equals 13 residues. CDR1 MNHEY and CDR2 SMNVEV come from the germline V gene (reference sequence). Trimming cost V 7 bases and J 6 bases; bases outside gene matches: 9. This chain's CDR3 is CASKGASKLEQYF. As DNA, the CDR3 is TGTGCCAGCAAGGGGGCCAGTAAGCTCGAGCAGTACTTC.

J is TRBJ1-1 and V is TRBV9, with 8 bases that match TRBD1. Germline V CDR1 and CDR2: SGDLS, YYNGEE. This CDR3 is 16 amino acids long. The J segment lost 1 base and the V segment lost 3 bases, leaving 8 bases of the junction unmatched. CDR3: CASSDDRGGPNTEAFF. CDR3 coding DNA: TGTGCCAGCAGCGACGACAGGGGAGGCCCGAACACTGAAGCTTTCTTT.

This clone was recorded only once. This chain links TRBV11-3 with TRBJ2-5, with 9 bases aligning to TRBD1. This CDR3 is 16 amino acids long. V lost 2 bases, J lost 3 bases, and 7 bases stayed unmatched. CDR1 SGHNT and CDR2 YENEEA come from the germline V gene. The CDR3 reads CASSLSPGQGEETQYF. DNA for the CDR3: TGTGCCAGCAGCTTAAGTCCGGGACAGGGAGAAGAGACCCAGTACTTC.

The chain recombines TRBV11-3 with TRBJ2-7; tentative D call: TRBD2 (5 bases). V lost 4 bases to trimming and J lost 7 bases, with 20 bases between them. Germline CDR1 and CDR2: SGHNT and YENEEA. The CDR3 is 15 residues long. The CDR3 coding sequence is TGTGCCAGCAGCTACTCTACGGGGAGCTCGAGTGAGCAGTACTTC. Translation: CASSYSTGSSSEQYF.

The chain combines TRBV6-5 with TRBJ1-5, with D possibly TRBD1 on 5 matching bases. The CDR3 runs 13 residues. Between the trimmed V and J ends, which lost 5 bases and 5 bases, there was a span of 10 bases. The germline V gene encodes CDR1 MNHEY and CDR2 SVGAGI. In DNA form, the CDR3 reads TGTGCCAGCAGTACGACAGAATATCAGCCCCAGCATTTT. Translating gives CASSTTEYQPQHF.

This clone was seen once. The chain joins TRBV4-1 to TRBJ1-2, with a tentative D call TRBD1 (6 bases). Germline CDR1 MGHRA, CDR2 YSYEKL. Trimming took 0 bases from V and 9 from J, leaving 14 bases between them. The CDR3 spans 14 residues. CDR3 residues: CASSQETGSGSYTF. The DNA of the CDR3 is TGCGCCAGCAGCCAAGAAACAGGGTCAGGGAGCTACACCTTC.

The chain recombines TRBV6-1 with TRBJ2-5; tentative D call: TRBD2 (7 bases). Deletions cut 2 bases from V and 5 bases from J, with 12 bases between. Germline V lookup: CDR1 MNHNS, CDR2 SASEGT. This CDR3 spans 14 amino acids. As DNA, the CDR3 is TGTGCCAGCAGTGAATGGGGGAGGGGGGAGACCCAGTACTTC. It translates to CASSEWGRGETQYF.

The chain links TRBV7-2 to TRBJ2-3; 8 nucleotides line up with TRBD2. V trimming: 5 bases; J trimming: 0 bases; junction bases outside the gene matches: 10. Germline-derived CDR1 and CDR2 are SGHTA and FQGNSA. This CDR3 has 17 amino acids. CDR3 loop: CASSLYSGETSTDTQYF. The CDR3 bases are TGTGCCAGCAGCCTTTATAGCGGGGAGACTAGCACAGATACGCAGTATTTT.